This T cell receptor (beta chain) was captured in a study of CD8 T cells in ankylosing spondylitis. Study-level findings and limits: Within ankylosing spondylitis blood, a TCR beta motif made up of several highly homologous variants appeared to be characteristic. As for the disease-linked clones, they showed a CD8+ phenotype and occurred at relatively low frequencies in peripheral blood. Reportedly, significant enrichment of disease-linked clones occurred in matched ankylosing spondylitis synovial fluid. Earlier work had already found some motif variants in reactive arthritis synovial fluid and blood.

TCRdb independently ran MiXCR on the 5' RACE reads; one entry per CDR3 protein. Of approximately 350,000 distinct CDR3 sequences in the sample, around 20% were seen once. Only a few counts were recorded for this clonotype. What it binds is unknown. The CDR3 is 14 amino acids. V gave up 7 bases and J gave up 2 bases, with 15 bases separating them. CDR1 and CDR2 (germline): ENHRY, SYGVKD. The chain uses TRBV10-3 and TRBJ2-7, with D tentatively TRBD1 or TRBD2 (5 bases each). The sequenced sample consisted of blood, either unsorted or a sorted T cell fraction (not recorded which). The receptor comes from a male donor with ankylosing spondylitis or in good health (not recorded which). In DNA, the CDR3 is TGTGCCATCAATCTCGGGGACGGAGCCTACGAGCAGTACTTC. Its translation is CAINLGDGAYEQYF.